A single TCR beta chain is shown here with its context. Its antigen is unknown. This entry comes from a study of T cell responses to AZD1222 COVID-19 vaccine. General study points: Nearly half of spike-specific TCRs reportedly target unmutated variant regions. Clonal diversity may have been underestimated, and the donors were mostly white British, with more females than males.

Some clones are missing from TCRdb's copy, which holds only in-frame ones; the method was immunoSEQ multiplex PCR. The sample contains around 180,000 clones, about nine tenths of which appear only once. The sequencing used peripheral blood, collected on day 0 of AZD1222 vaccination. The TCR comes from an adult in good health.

Here the CDR3 DNA reads TGTGCTAGTGGTTTGCGCTCAAGTCCAGCTCCTAGAGGCTACACCTTC. It codes for CASGLRSSPAPRGYTF. The rearrangement uses TRBV12-5 and TRBJ1-2; no clear D gene. The V end lost 2 bases, the J end lost 8 bases, and 21 bases lay between the germline ends. The CDR3 runs 16 residues. The germline V gene has CDR1 LGHNT and CDR2 FRNRAP.